This T cell receptor (beta chain) was captured in a study of blood T cell repertoires in COVID-19. The data were produced by immunoSEQ multiplex PCR, yet TCRdb's version contains in-frame clones alone and is incomplete. The repertoire holds roughly 220,000 clones, around 80% seen once, with just under 20% in the top ten. The germline V and J ends were trimmed by 4 bases and 6 bases, with 15 bases remaining between them. The V gene's germline CDR1 is SGHTA and CDR2 FQGNSA. This CDR3 region has 14 residues. The sequence was collected from a man aged 25 to 40 with active or convalescent COVID-19. Sequenced input: peripheral blood. The chain joins TRBV7-2 to TRBJ1-2, with a weak D call TRBD1 (5 bases). CDR3 sequence: CASSSPPREDGYTF. The DNA of the CDR3 is TGTGCCAGCAGCTCCCCGCCCAGGGAGGATGGCTACACCTTC.